This T cell receptor (beta chain) was identified during a study of blood T cell repertoires in COVID-19. In the original analysis: Using reference gene primer amplification, nucleated cell counts were estimated. Profiled with immunoSEQ multiplex PCR; TCRdb holds only in-frame clones, not every one. V, J and clone size derive from that table, while D and trimming were established from the DNA sequence. This sample has approximately 220,000 clones, with roughly nine tenths found just once. With 1 base clipped from V and 8 bases from J, the junction kept 3 bases outside the gene matches. CDR3 length equals 14 residues. Germline CDR1 reads LGHNA; CDR2 reads YNFKEQ.

The sequenced sample was peripheral blood. The sequence was obtained from a woman between 45 and 60 years old with acute or convalescent COVID-19. The rearrangement joins TRBV4-2 to TRBJ2-1; 9 bases line up with TRBD2. The CDR3 region is CASSQGSGGDEQFF. The CDR3 DNA sequence: TGTGCCAGCAGCCAAGGTAGCGGGGGTGATGAGCAGTTCTTC.